The TCR beta chain under discussion was sequenced for a study of CD8 T cells in Susac syndrome. After extraction with the RNeasy kit, roughly 0.5 to 1 ug of the RNA was reverse transcribed using random hexamers. TCRdb itself ran the immunoSEQ multiplex PCR reads through MiXCR, one entry per CDR3 protein. In the table there are approximately 25,000 distinct CDR3 sequences, around 93% of which are singletons. CDR3 length equals 14 residues. Looked up from germline, CDR1 is SGHDT and CDR2 is YYEEEE. The V end was cut by 0 bases, the J end by 7 bases, with 11 bases between. Worth noting for this clonotype: Antigen specificity is unknown.

Notes on the study in general: The total CD8+ repertoires contained roughly 17 Susac-specific public clones, and the CD8+ TEMRA repertoires contained roughly 5.

The genes are TRBV5-6 and TRBJ1-5; tentatively, D is TRBD1 (6 bases). Sequencing was done on a sample of CD8+ T cells from PBMCs. The clonotype comes from a human donor with Susac syndrome. CDR3 region: CASSLEGGSQPQHF. The CDR3 DNA follows: TGTGCCAGCAGCTTGGAGGGGGGATCACAGCCCCAGCATTTT.